This T cell receptor (beta chain) was recorded in a study of CD8 T cells in ankylosing spondylitis. TCRdb ran MiXCR on the 5' RACE reads and lists one entry per CDR3 protein. This table holds hundreds of thousands of distinct CDR3 sequences, about an eighth found once. This clonotype was seen only a few times. Its antigen is not known. Germline V gene data show CDR1 as SNHLY and CDR2 as FYNNEI. The CDR3 totals 15 residues. V was shortened by 4 bases and J by 4 bases, with 14 bases between the two germline ends. General observations from the study: A TCR beta motif of eight highly homologous variants appeared characteristic of ankylosing spondylitis blood.

This sequence joins TRBV2 and TRBJ2-1; D call uncertain. The TCR comes from a male donor with ankylosing spondylitis. Input material: blood, either unsorted or a sorted T cell fraction (not recorded which). CDR3 residues: CASSVLRKRYNEQFF. CDR3 in DNA: TGTGCCAGCAGTGTCTTACGCAAGAGGTACAATGAGCAGTTCTTC.